This T cell receptor (beta chain) was identified in a study of tumor-infiltrating lymphocytes in glioblastoma multiforme. Broader study findings: Detected clone frequencies may not reflect cell counts, being RNA-based. The T cells in this sample were not sorted into functional subsets.

Three nested ARM-PCR rounds with V-beta and C-beta primers built TCRB libraries. These TCRB libraries lack any described unique molecular identifiers. TCRdb re-analysed the multiplex PCR reads in MiXCR, keeping a single row per CDR3 protein. The profile shows 7,000 to 9,500 distinct CDR3 sequences, about 70% of them singletons. V lost 5 bases and J 1 base, leaving 9 bases between the germline ends. This CDR3 has 14 amino acids. Germline lookup yields CDR1 SGHAT and CDR2 FQNNGV. Points on this clonotype: What it binds is not known.

This sequence originates from a male donor with glioblastoma. Source material: brain tumor tissue. This sequence joins TRBV11-2 and TRBJ2-1; D unresolved. CDR3 in DNA: TGTGCCAGCAGCCCCGTAGGGTCCTACAATGAGCAGTTCTTC. Translating it yields CASSPVGSYNEQFF.